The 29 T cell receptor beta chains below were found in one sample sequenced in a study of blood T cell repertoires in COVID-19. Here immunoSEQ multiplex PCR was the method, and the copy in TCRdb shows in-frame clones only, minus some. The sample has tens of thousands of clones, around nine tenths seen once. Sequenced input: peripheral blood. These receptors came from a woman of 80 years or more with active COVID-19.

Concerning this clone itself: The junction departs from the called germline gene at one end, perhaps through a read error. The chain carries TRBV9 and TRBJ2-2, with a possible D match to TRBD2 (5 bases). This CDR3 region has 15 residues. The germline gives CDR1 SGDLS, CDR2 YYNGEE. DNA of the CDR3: TGTGCCAGCAGCCCCCCCACTAGAGCCACCGAGGAGCTGTTTTTT. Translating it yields CASSPPTRATEELFF.

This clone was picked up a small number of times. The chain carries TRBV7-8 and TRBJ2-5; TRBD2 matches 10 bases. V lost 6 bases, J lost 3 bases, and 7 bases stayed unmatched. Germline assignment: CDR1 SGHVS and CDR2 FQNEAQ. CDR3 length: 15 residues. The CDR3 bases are TGTGCCAGCAGTCGGACTAGCGGAGGAGAAGAGACCCAGTACTTC. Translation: CASSRTSGGEETQYF.

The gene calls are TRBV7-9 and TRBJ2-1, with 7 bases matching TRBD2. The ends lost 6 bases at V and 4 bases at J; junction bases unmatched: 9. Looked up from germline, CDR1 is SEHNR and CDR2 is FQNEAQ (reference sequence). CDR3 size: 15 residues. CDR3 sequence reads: CASSFRLAGYNEQFF. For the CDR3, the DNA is TGTGCCAGCAGTTTTAGACTAGCCGGGTACAATGAGCAGTTCTTC.

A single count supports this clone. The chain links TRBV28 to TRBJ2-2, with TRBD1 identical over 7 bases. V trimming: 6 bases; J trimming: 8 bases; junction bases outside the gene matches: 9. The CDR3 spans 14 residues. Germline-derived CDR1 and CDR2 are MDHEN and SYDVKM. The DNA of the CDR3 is TGTGCCAGCAGCTCGGGACAGTTGACTGGGGAGCTGTTTTTT. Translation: CASSSGQLTGELFF.

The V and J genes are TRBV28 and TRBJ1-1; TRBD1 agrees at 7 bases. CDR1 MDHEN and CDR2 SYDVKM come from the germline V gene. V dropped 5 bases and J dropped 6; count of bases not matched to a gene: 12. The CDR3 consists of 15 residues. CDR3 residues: CASSTPGGRGAEAFF. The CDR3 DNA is TGTGCCAGCAGTACCCCCGGTGGCAGGGGGGCTGAAGCTTTCTTT.

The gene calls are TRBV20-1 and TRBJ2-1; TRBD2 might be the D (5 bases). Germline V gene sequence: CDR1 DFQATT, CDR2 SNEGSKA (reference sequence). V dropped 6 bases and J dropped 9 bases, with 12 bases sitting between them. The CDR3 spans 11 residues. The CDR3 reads CSASGIPEQFF. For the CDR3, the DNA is TGCAGTGCCTCCGGGATCCCTGAGCAGTTCTTC.

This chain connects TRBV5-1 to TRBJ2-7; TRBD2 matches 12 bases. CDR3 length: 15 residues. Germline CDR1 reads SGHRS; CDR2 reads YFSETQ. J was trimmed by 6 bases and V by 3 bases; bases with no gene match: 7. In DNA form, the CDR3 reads TGCGCCAGCAGCTCGTCAGTACTAGCGGGAGGCGAGCAGTACTTC. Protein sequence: CASSSSVLAGGEQYF.

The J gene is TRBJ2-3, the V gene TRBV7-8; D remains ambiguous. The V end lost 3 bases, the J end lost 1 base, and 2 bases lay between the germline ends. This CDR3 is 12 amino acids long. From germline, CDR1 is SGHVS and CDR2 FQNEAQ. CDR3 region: CASSFGTDTQYF. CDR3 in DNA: TGTGCCAGCAGCTTCGGCACAGATACGCAGTATTTT.

CDR3 nucleotides: TGTGCCAGCAGGGAGCTAGCGGGAGCCTACAATGAGCAGTTCTTC. Residues: CASRELAGAYNEQFF. The chain combines TRBV5-4 with TRBJ2-1; TRBD2 agrees at 10 bases. V was clipped by 5 bases and J by 2 bases; unmatched bases: 4. The germline V gene has CDR1 SGHNT and CDR2 YYREEE (reference sequence). The CDR3 covers 15 residues.

CDR3 sequence: CASSIDRLAGGYNEQFF. CDR3 bases: TGTGCCAGTAGTATAGATCGGTTAGCGGGAGGCTACAATGAGCAGTTCTTC. The genes are TRBV19 and TRBJ2-1; 10 nucleotides match TRBD2. Germline V lookup: CDR1 LNHDA, CDR2 SQIVND (reference sequence). V gave up 0 bases and J gave up 3 bases; unmatched junction bases: 5. This CDR3 is built from 17 residues.

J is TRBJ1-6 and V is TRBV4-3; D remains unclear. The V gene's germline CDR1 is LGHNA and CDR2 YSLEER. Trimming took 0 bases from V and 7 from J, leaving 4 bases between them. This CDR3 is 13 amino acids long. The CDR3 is CASSQDRNSPLHF. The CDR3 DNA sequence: TGCGCCAGCAGCCAAGACAGAAATTCACCCCTCCACTTT.

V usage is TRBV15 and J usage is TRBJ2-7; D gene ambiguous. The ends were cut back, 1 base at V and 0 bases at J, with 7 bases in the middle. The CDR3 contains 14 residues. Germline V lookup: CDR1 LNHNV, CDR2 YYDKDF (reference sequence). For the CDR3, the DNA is TGTGCCACCAGCAGAGTATCTAGCTCCTACGAGCAGTACTTC. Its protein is CATSRVSSSYEQYF.

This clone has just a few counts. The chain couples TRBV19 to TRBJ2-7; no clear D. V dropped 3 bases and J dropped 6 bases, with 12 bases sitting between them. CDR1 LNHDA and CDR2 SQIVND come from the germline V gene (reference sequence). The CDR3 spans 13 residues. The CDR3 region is CASSIASLGEQYF. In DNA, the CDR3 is TGTGCCAGTAGTATCGCCAGTCTTGGCGAGCAGTACTTC.

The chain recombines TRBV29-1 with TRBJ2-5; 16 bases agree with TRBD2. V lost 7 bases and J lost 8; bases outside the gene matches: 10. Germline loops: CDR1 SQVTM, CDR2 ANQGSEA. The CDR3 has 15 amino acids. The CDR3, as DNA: TGCAGCGCTACCGGGACTAGCGGGAGGGCCCGTACCCAGTACTTC. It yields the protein CSATGTSGRARTQYF.

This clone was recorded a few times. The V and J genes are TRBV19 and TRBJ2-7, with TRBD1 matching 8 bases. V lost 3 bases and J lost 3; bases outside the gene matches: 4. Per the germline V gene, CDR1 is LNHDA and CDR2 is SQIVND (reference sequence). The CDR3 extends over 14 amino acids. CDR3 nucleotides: TGTGCCAGTAGTATGGGGACAGGCGGCTACGAGCAGTACTTC. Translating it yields CASSMGTGGYEQYF.

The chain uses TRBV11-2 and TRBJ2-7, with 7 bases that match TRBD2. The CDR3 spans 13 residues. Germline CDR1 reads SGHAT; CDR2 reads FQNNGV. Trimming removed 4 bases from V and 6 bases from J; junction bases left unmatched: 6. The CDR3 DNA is TGTGCCAGCAGCTCTAGCGGATTTTTCGAGCAGTACTTC. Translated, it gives CASSSSGFFEQYF.

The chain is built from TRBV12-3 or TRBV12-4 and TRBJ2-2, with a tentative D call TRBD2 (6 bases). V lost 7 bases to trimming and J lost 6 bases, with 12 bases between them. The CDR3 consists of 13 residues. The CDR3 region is CASTEGWAGELFF. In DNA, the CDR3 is TGTGCCAGCACGGAGGGGTGGGCCGGGGAGCTGTTTTTT.

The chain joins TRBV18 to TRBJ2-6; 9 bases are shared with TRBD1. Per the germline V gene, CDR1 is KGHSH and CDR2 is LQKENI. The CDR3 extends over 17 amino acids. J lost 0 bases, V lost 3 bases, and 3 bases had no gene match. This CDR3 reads CASSPGTGSSGANVLTF. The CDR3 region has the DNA TGTGCCAGCTCACCGGGGACAGGGAGCTCTGGGGCCAACGTCCTGACTTTC. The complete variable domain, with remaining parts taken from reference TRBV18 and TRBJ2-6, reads NAGVMQNPRHLVRRRGQEARLRCSPMKGHSHVYWYRQLPEEGLKFMVYLQKENIIDESGMPKERFSAEFPKEGPSILRIQQVVRGDSAAYFCASSPGTGSSGANVLTFGAGSRLTVL.

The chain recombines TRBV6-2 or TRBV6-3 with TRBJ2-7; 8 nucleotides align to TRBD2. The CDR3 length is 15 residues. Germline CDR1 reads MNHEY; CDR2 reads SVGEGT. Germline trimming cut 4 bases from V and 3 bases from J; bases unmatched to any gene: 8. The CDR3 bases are TGTGCCAGCAGTTCAACGGGACTAGTAATCTACGAGCAGTACTTC. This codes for CASSSTGLVIYEQYF.

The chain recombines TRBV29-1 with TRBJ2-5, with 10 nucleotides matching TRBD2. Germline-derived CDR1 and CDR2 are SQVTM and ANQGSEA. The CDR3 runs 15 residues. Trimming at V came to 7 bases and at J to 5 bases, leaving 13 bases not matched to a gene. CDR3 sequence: CSAGRLAGVRETQYF. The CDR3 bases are TGCAGCGCCGGGCGGCTAGCGGGAGTTAGGGAGACCCAGTACTTC.

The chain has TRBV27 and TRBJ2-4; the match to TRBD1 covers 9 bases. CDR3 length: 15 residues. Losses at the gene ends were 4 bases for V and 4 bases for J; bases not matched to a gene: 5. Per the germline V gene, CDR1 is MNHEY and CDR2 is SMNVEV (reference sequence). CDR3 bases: TGTGCCAGCAGTTCAACCGGGACAGGGAAAAACATTCAGTACTTC. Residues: CASSSTGTGKNIQYF.

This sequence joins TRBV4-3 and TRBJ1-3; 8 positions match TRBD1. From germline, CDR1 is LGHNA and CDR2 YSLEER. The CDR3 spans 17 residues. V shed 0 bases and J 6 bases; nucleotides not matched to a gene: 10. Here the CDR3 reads CASSQEIPGQGTNTIYF. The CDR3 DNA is TGCGCCAGCAGCCAAGAAATTCCAGGACAGGGAACAAACACCATATATTTT.

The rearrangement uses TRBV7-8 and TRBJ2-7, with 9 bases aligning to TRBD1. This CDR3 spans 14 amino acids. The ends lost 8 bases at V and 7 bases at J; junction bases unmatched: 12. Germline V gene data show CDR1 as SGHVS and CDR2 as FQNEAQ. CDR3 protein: CASSPGTGTGEQYF. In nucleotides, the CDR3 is TGTGCCAGCTCCCCCGGGACAGGGACTGGAGAGCAGTACTTC.

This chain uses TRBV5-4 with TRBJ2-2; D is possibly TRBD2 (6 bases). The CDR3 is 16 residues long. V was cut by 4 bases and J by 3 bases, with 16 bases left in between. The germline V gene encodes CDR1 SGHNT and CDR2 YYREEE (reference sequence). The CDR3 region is CASSPGGERDTGELFF. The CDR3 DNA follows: TGTGCCAGCAGCCCAGGAGGGGAGAGAGACACCGGGGAGCTGTTTTTT.

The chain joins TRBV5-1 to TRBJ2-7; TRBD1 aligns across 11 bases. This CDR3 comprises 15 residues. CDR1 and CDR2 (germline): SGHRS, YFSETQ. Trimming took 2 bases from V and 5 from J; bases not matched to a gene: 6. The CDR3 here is CASSFEDRGQNEQYF. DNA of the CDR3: TGCGCCAGCAGCTTCGAGGACAGGGGGCAGAACGAGCAGTACTTC. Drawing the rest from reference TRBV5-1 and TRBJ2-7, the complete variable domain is KAGVTQTPRYLIKTRGQQVTLSCSPISGHRSVSWYQQTPGQGLQFLFEYFSETQRNKGNFPGRFSGRQFSNSRSEMNVSTLELGDSALYLCASSFEDRGQNEQYFGPGTRLTVT.

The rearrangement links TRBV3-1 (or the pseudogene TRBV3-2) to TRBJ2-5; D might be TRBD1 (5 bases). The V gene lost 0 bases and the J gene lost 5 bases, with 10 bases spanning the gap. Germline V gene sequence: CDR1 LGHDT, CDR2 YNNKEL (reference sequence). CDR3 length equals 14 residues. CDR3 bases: TGTGCCAGCAGCCAAGAGCAGGGTCCTGAGACCCAGTACTTC. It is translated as CASSQEQGPETQYF.

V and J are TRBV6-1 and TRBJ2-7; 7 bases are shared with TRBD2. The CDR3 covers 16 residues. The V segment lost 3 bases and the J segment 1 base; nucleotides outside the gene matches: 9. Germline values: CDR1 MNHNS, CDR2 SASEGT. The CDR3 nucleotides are TGTGCCAGCAGTGACCTCCGGGGGGTAGGGTCCTACGAGCAGTACTTC. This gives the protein CASSDLRGVGSYEQYF.

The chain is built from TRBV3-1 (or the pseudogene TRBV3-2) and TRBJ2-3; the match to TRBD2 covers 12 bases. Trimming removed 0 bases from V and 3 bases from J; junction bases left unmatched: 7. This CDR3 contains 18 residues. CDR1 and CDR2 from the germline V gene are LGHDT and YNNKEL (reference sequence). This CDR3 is CASSQDRTSGAGTDTQYF. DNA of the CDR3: TGTGCCAGCAGCCAAGATAGGACTAGCGGGGCAGGGACAGATACGCAGTATTTT.

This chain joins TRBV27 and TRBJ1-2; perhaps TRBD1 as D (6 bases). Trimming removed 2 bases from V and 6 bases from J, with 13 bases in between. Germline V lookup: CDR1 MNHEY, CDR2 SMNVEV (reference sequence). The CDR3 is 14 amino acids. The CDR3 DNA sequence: TGTGCCAGCAGTTTACGCCTAGAGGGGGATGGCTACACCTTC. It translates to CASSLRLEGDGYTF.